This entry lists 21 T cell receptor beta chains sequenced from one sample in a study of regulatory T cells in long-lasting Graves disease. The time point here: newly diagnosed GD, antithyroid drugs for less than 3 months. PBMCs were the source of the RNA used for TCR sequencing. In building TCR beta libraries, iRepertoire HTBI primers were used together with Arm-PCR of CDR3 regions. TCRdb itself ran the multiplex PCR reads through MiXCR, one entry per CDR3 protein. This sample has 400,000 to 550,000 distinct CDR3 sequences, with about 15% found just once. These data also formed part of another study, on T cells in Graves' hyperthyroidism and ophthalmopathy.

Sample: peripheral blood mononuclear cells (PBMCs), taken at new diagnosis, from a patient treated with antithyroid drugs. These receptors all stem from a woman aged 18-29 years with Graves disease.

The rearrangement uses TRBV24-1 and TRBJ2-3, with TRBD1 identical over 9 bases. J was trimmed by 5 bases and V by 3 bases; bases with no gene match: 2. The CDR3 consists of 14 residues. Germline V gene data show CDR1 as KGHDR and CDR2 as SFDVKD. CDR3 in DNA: TGTGCCACCAGTGATACAGGGGGCGTAGATACGCAGTATTTT. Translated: CATSDTGGVDTQYF.

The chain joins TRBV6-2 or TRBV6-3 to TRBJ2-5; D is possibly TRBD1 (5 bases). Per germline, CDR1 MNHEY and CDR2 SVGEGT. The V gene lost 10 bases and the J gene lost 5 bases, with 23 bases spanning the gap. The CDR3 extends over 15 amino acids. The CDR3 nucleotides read TGTGCCACCAAACTGTTTTTAGGGGTACAGGAGACCCAGTACTTC. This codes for CATKLFLGVQETQYF.

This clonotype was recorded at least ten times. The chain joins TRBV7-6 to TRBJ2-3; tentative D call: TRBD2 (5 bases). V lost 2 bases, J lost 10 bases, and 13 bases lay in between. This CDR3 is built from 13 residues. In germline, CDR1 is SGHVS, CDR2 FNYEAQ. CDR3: CASSLLVGSAQYF. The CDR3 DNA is TGTGCCAGCAGCTTACTTGTCGGTAGCGCGCAGTATTTT.

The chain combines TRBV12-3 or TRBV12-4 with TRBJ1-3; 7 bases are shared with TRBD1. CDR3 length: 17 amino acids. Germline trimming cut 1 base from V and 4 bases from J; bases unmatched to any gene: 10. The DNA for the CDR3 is TGTGCCAGCAGTTTAGGGCAACGGAGGGGGCTCGGAAACACCATATATTTT. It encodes CASSLGQRRGLGNTIYF.

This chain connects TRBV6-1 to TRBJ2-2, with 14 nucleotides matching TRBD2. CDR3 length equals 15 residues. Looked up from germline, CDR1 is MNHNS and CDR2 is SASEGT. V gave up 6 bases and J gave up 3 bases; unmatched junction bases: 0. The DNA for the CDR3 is TGTGCCAGCAGGGGACTAGCGGGAGACACCGGGGAGCTGTTTTTT. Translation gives CASRGLAGDTGELFF.

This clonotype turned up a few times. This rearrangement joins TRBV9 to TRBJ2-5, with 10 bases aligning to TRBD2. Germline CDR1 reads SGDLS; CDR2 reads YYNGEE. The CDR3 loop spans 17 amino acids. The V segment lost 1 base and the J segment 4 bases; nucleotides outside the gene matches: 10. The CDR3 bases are TGTGCCAGCAGCGTATCCCCCAGCGGGAGGGCCGGAGAGACCCAGTACTTC. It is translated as CASSVSPSGRAGETQYF.

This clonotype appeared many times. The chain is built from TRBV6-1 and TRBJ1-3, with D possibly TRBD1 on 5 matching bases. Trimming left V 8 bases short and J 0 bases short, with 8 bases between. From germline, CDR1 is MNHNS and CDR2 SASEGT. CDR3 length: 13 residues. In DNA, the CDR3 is TGTGCCAGCCAGGGCACCTCTGGAAACACCATATATTTT. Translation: CASQGTSGNTIYF.

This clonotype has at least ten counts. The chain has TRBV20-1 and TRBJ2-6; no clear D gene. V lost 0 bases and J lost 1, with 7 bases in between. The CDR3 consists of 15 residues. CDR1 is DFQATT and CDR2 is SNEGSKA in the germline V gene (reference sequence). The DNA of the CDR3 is TGCAGTGCTAGAGACCCCGGGTCTGGGGCCAACGTCCTGACTTTC. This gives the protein CSARDPGSGANVLTF.

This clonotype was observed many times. DNA for the CDR3: TGTGCCAGCAGCTCAGACAGGAATTCCTACGAGCAGTACTTC. Amino acid sequence: CASSSDRNSYEQYF. The rearrangement uses TRBV7-9 and TRBJ2-7; D is possibly TRBD1 (6 bases). Germline V lookup: CDR1 SEHNR, CDR2 FQNEAQ (reference sequence). Between the trimmed V and J ends, which lost 4 bases and 1 base, there was a span of 11 bases. This CDR3 has 14 amino acids.

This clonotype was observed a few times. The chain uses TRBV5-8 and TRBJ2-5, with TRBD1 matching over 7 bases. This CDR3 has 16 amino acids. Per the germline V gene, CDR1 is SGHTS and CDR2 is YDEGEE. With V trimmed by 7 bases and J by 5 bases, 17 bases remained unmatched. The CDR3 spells CASEPRTNRGVETQYF. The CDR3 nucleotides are TGTGCCAGCGAACCTAGGACGAACAGGGGCGTGGAGACCCAGTACTTC.

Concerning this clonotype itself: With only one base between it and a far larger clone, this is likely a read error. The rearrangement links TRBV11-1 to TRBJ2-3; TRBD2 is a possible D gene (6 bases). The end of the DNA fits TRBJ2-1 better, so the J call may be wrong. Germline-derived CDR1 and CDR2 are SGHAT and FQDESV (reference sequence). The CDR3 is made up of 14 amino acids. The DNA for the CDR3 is TGTGCCAGCAGCTTAGCCCCGGAGGGCTACGAGCAGTTCTTC. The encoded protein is CASSLAPEGYEQFF.

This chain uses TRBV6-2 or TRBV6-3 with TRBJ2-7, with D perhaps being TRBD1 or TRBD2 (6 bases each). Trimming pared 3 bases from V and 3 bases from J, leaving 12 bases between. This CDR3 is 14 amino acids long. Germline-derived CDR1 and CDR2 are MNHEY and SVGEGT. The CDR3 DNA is TGTGCCAGCAGTTATAACCGGGGGCACTACGAGCAGTACTTC. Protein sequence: CASSYNRGHYEQYF.

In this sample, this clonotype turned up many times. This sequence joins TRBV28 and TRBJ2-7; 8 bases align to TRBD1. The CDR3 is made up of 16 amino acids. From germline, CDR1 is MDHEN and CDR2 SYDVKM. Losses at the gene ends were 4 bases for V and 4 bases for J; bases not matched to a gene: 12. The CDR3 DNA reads TGTGCCAGCAGTTCCCCTATGACAGGGGTGGGGTACGAGCAGTACTTC. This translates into CASSSPMTGVGYEQYF.

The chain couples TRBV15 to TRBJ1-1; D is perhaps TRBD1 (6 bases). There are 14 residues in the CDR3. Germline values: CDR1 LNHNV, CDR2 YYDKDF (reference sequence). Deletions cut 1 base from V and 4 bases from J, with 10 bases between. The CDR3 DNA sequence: TGTGCCACCAGCAGAGGAAGGGGGGGCACTGAAGCTTTCTTT. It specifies CATSRGRGGTEAFF.

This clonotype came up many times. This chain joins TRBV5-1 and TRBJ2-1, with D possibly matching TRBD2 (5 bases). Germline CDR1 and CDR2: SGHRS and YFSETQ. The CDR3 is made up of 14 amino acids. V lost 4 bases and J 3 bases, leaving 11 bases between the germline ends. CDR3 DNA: TGCGCCAGCAGCACCGGACTGATCTACAATGAGCAGTTCTTC. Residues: CASSTGLIYNEQFF.

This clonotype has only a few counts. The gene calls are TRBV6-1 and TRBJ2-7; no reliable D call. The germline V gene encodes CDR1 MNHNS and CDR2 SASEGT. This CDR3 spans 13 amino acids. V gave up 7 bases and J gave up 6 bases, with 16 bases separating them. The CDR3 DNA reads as TGTGCCAGCACCTCGGACGGTGTGGGCGAGCAGTACTTC. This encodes CASTSDGVGEQYF.

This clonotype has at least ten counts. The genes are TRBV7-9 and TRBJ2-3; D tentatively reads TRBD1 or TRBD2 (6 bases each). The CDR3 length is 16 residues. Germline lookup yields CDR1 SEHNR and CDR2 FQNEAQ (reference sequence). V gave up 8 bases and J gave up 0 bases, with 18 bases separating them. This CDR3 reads CASGQGLAYSTDTQYF. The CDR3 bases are TGTGCCAGCGGGCAGGGGCTAGCGTATAGCACAGATACGCAGTATTTT. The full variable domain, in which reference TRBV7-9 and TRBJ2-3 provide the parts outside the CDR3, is DTGVSQNPRHKITKRGQNVTFRCDPISEHNRLYWYRQTLGQGPEFLTYFQNEAQLEKSRLLSDRFSAERPKGSFSTLEIQRTEQGDSAMYLCASGQGLAYSTDTQYFGPGTRLTVL.

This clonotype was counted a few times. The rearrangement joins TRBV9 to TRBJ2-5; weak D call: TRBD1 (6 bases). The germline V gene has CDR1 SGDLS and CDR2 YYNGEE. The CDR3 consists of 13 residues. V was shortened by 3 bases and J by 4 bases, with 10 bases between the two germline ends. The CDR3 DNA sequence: TGTGCCAGCAGCGCTCAGGGGCTAGAGACCCAGTACTTC. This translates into CASSAQGLETQYF.

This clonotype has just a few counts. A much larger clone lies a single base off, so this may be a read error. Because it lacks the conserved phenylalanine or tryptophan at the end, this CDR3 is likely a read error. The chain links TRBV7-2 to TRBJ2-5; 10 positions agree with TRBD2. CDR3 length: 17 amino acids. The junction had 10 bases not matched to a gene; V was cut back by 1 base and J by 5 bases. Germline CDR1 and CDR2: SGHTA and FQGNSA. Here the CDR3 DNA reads TGTGCCAGCAGCTTAGACTTAGTACTAGCGGGACGGGAGACCCAGTACCTC. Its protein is CASSLDLVLAGRETQYL.

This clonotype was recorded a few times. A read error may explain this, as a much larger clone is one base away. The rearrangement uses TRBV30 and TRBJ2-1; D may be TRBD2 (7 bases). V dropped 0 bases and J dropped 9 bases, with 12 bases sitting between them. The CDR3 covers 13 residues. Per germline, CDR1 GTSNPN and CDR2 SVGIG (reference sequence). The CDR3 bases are TGTGCCTGGAGTGTACTGAGGGGGGGTGAGCAGTTCTTC. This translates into CAWSVLRGGEQFF.

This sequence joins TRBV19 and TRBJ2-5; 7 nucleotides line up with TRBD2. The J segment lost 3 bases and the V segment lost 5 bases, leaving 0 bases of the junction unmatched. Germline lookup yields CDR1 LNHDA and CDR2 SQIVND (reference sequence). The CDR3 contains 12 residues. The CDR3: CASSGLEETQYF. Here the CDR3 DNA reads TGTGCCAGTAGTGGACTAGAAGAGACCCAGTACTTC.